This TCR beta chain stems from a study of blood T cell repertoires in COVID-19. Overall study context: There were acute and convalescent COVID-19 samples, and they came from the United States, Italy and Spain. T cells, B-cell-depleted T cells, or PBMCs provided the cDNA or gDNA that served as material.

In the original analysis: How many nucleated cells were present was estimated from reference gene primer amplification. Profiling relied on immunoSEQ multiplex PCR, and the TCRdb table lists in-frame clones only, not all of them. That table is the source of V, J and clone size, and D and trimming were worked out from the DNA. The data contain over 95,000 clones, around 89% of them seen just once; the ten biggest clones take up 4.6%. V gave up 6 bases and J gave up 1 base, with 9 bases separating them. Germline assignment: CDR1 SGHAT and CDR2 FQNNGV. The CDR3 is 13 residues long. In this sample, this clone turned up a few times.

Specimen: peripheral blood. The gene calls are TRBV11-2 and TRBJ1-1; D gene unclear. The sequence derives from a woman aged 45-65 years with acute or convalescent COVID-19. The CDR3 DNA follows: TGTGCCAGCAGGCGGCAGAGGAACACTGAAGCTTTCTTT. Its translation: CASRRQRNTEAFF.